This T cell receptor beta chain originates from a study of CD8 T cells in ankylosing spondylitis. Overall study findings and caveats: Made up of fewer than 10 highly homologous variants, a TCR beta motif appeared characteristic of ankylosing spondylitis blood.

TCRdb reprocessed the 5' RACE reads via MiXCR and lists one record per CDR3 protein. This sample has about 340,000 distinct CDR3 sequences, with roughly 15% found just once. As to this clonotype: The antigen remains unidentified.

Unmatched junction bases numbered 14, after V lost 7 bases and J lost 5 bases. The CDR3 has 16 residues. This clonotype was obtained from a male donor with ankylosing spondylitis or in good health (not recorded which). This chain uses TRBV12-3 or TRBV12-4 with TRBJ2-5; 9 bases are shared with TRBD1. Sequenced material: blood, either unsorted or a sorted T cell fraction (not recorded which). The CDR3: CASIEGTGGASETQYF. The CDR3 bases are TGTGCCAGCATCGAAGGTACAGGGGGCGCATCGGAGACCCAGTACTTC.